One and the same sample provided the 10 T cell receptor beta chains below, sequenced in a study of regulatory dendritic cells for organ transplantation. TCRdb's copy holds only in-frame clones and misses some; the assay was immunoSEQ multiplex PCR. The table has about 28,000 clones, about four fifths seen once; the top ten hold roughly 0.4%. Sequencing input: naive CD8+ T cells from blood. Subset noted: CD45RA+ naive T cells. These receptors were collected from a human donor in good health.

The chain couples TRBV13 to TRBJ2-7; possible D gene TRBD1, 5 bases. Trimming took 1 base from V and 3 from J, leaving 13 bases between them. The germline V gene encodes CDR1 PRHDT and CDR2 FYEKMQ (reference sequence). This CDR3 region has 15 residues. In DNA, the CDR3 is TGTGCCAGCAGCTTAGAACGGCAGGGAAGCTACGAGCAGTACTTC. As protein: CASSLERQGSYEQYF.

The chain couples TRBV9 to TRBJ1-6; 7 bases map to TRBD1. CDR1 is SGDLS, CDR2 YYNGEE, per germline. The CDR3 contains 16 residues. Trimming cost V 3 bases and J 6 bases; bases outside gene matches: 9. CDR3 nucleotides: TGTGCCAGCAGCGCCTCGGGGGACAGTAGTAATTCACCCCTCCACTTT. Its protein is CASSASGDSSNSPLHF.

The chain is built from TRBV7-9 and TRBJ2-2; 9 bases fit TRBD1. The trim removed 5 bases at V and 5 bases at J, leaving 6 bases unmatched. This CDR3 is 15 amino acids long. Germline CDR1 SEHNR, CDR2 FQNEAQ (reference sequence). CDR3 sequence: CASSHRTGVTGELFF. In DNA form, the CDR3 reads TGTGCCAGCAGCCATCGGACAGGGGTGACCGGGGAGCTGTTTTTT.

V usage is TRBV25-1 and J usage is TRBJ1-6; weak D call: TRBD1 (5 bases). V was pared by 4 bases and J by 9 bases, with 13 bases between. The germline CDR1 and CDR2 sequences are MGHDK and SYGVNS. This CDR3 comprises 14 residues. The CDR3 loop reads CASSVDSGGSPLHF. CDR3 coding DNA: TGTGCCAGCAGTGTCGACAGCGGGGGTTCACCCCTCCACTTT.

The chain combines TRBV6-1 with TRBJ1-4, with a possible D match to TRBD1 (6 bases). The CDR3 totals 16 residues. CDR1 and CDR2 (germline): MNHNS, SASEGT. The V and J ends lost 1 base and 4 bases respectively, with 13 bases between them. The CDR3 DNA is TGTGCCAGCAGTGAAGGAGTGGACAGCTATAATGAAAAACTGTTTTTT. This sequence encodes CASSEGVDSYNEKLFF.

The V and J genes are TRBV19 and TRBJ1-5, with D tentatively TRBD1 (6 bases). Trimming took off 4 bases at V and 0 bases at J, with 13 bases between the two ends. Germline V gives CDR1 LNHDA, CDR2 SQIVND (reference sequence). The CDR3 has 16 residues. The CDR3 sequence: CASSRFGQYSNQPQHF. In DNA, the CDR3 is TGTGCCAGTAGTAGATTCGGACAGTATAGCAATCAGCCCCAGCATTTT.

The chain uses TRBV18 and TRBJ1-2; 9 bases match TRBD1. The CDR3 length is 17 residues. The V gene end was trimmed by 5 bases and the J gene end by 0 bases; junction bases not matched to a gene: 10. Germline V gene data show CDR1 as KGHSH and CDR2 as LQKENI. The CDR3 is CASSTGQGPQANYGYTF. The CDR3 coding sequence is TGTGCCAGCTCAACCGGACAGGGGCCTCAAGCTAACTATGGCTACACCTTC.

This clone was seen once. The chain links TRBV7-8 to TRBJ2-6; D uncertain. The germline V gene encodes CDR1 SGHVS and CDR2 FQNEAQ. The V end was cut by 8 bases, the J end by 2 bases, with 10 bases between. The CDR3 has 14 residues. The chain's CDR3 is CASSVVAGANVLTF. For the CDR3, the DNA is TGTGCCAGCTCGGTGGTAGCTGGGGCCAACGTCCTGACTTTC. Combining the CDR3 with reference TRBV7-8 and TRBJ2-6 gives the whole variable domain GAGVSQSPRYKVAKRGQDVALRCDPISGHVSLFWYQQALGQGPEFLTYFQNEAQLDKSGLPSDRFFAERPEGSVSTLKIQRTQQEDSAVYLCASSVVAGANVLTFGAGSRLTVL.

The V call is TRBV4-1, the J call TRBJ1-3, with D maybe TRBD1 (5 bases). This CDR3 spans 15 amino acids. CDR1 and CDR2 from the germline V gene are MGHRA and YSYEKL. V was shortened by 1 base and J by 0 bases, with 7 bases between the two germline ends. CDR3: CASSQGQFSGNTIYF. CDR3 sequence (DNA): TGCGCCAGCAGCCAAGGACAGTTCTCTGGAAACACCATATATTTT.

The rearrangement joins TRBV11-3 to TRBJ1-1, with no clear D. V was trimmed by 2 bases and J by 6 bases, leaving 22 bases between them. CDR3 length: 17 residues. The V gene's germline CDR1 is SGHNT and CDR2 YENEEA. The CDR3 protein is CASSLSGVEGGFAEAFF. CDR3 nucleotide sequence: TGTGCCAGCAGCTTAAGCGGCGTCGAGGGCGGTTTTGCTGAAGCTTTCTTT.